This is a list of T cell receptor beta chains from one sample in a study of blood T cell repertoires in COVID-19. Assay used: immunoSEQ multiplex PCR; TCRdb lists only in-frame clones, some missing. Of some 250,000 clones listed, roughly nine tenths were seen once; the top ten hold 1.2%. Sequencing used PBMCs or T cells enriched from blood (not recorded which). The source of these receptors is a human donor in a cohort exposed to, infected with or recovered from COVID-19 (not recorded which). The donor label of this sample is uncertain. Each CDR3 is given with its conserved first and last residue. The D gene is left open where the match is weak. Clone size is shown for a subset of rows, as once, few, many or a class of expanded clone.

v_call	d_call	j_call	clone_size	cdr3_aa	cdr3_nt
TRBV24-1	.	TRBJ2-5	.	CATSDSGHQETQYF	TGTGCCACCAGTGATTCAGGGCACCAAGAGACCCAGTACTTC
TRBV29-1	TRBD1	TRBJ1-5	.	CSVVTGDYQPQHF	TGCAGCGTTGTAACAGGGGATTATCAGCCCCAGCATTTT
TRBV6-5	TRBD1	TRBJ2-4	.	CASRGTGNIQYF	TGTGCCAGCCGAGGGACAGGAAACATTCAGTACTTC
TRBV18	.	TRBJ1-2	.	CASSPRPGWDYGYTF	TGTGCCAGCTCACCACGGCCAGGGTGGGACTATGGCTACACCTTC
TRBV7-6	TRBD2	TRBJ2-3	.	CASSLGGGGRTDTQYF	TGTGCCAGCAGCTTAGGCGGCGGGGGGCGCACAGATACGCAGTATTTT
TRBV4-1	.	TRBJ2-2	.	CASSQDFLWELFF	TGCGCCAGCAGCCAAGATTTCCTTTGGGAGCTGTTTTTT
TRBV5-1	.	TRBJ1-6	.	CASSLDPGDNSPLHF	TGCGCCAGCAGCTTGGACCCCGGAGATAATTCACCCCTCCACTTT
TRBV7-7	TRBD1	TRBJ2-5	.	CASSRDRGGETQYF	TGTGCCAGCAGCCGCGACAGGGGTGGAGAGACCCAGTACTTC
TRBV3-1/TRBV3-2	.	TRBJ1-3	.	CASSQDSGAGNTIYF	TGTGCCAGCAGCCAAGACTCCGGGGCTGGAAACACCATATATTTT
TRBV21-1	.	TRBJ1-1	.	CAPGEIWCEAFF	TGTGCTCCGGGAGAGATTTGGTGTGAAGCTTTCTTT
TRBV5-6	.	TRBJ2-2	.	CASSIYTGELFF	TGTGCCAGCAGCATATACACCGGGGAGCTGTTTTTT
TRBV10-3	TRBD2	TRBJ2-7	.	CAVKWLAGPTYEQYF	TGTGCCGTGAAGTGGCTAGCGGGACCGACCTACGAGCAGTACTTC
TRBV7-2	TRBD2	TRBJ2-1	.	CAEGLAGGSSYNEQFF	TGTGCCGAGGGACTAGCGGGGGGAAGCTCCTACAATGAGCAGTTCTTC
TRBV5-1	.	TRBJ2-5	once	CASSEVPGVGSGTQYF	TGCGCCAGCAGCGAAGTTCCAGGGGTTGGGAGCGGGACCCAGTACTTC
TRBV27	.	TRBJ1-1	.	CASSSTEPREAFF	TGTGCCAGCAGTTCGACAGAGCCTCGTGAAGCTTTCTTT
TRBV6-2/TRBV6-3	TRBD2	TRBJ2-7	.	CASSLPRGDRTYEQYF	TGTGCCAGCAGTCTACCGCGGGGGGACCGGACCTACGAGCAGTACTTC
TRBV18	TRBD1	TRBJ1-3	.	CASSPRDRGSNTIYF	TGTGCCAGCTCACCCCGAGACAGGGGGTCAAACACCATATATTTT
TRBV19	TRBD1	TRBJ1-6	.	CASRTMVGTGSLHF	TGTGCCAGTAGGACAATGGTTGGGACAGGCTCCCTCCACTTT
TRBV4-1	TRBD1	TRBJ1-6	.	CASSQGDRTNSPLHF	TGCGCCAGCAGCCAAGGGGACAGAACCAATTCACCCCTCCACTTT
TRBV9	TRBD2	TRBJ2-2	.	CASSVGEGEDGELFF	TGTGCCAGCAGCGTAGGGGAGGGCGAGGACGGGGAGCTGTTTTTT
TRBV6-5	.	TRBJ2-1	.	CASSYRPHAGWNEQFF	TGTGCCAGCAGTTACCGCCCGCACGCAGGGTGGAATGAGCAGTTCTTC
TRBV3-1/TRBV3-2	TRBD1	TRBJ1-5	.	CASSQGRGRTGNQPQHF	TGTGCCAGCAGCCAAGGGCGGGGTAGGACAGGGAATCAGCCCCAGCATTTT
TRBV18	.	TRBJ1-2	.	CASSPRLSGALDGYTF	TGTGCCAGCTCACCGAGGTTGTCAGGGGCTTTGGATGGCTACACCTTC
TRBV12-5	.	TRBJ1-1	once	CASGLVVHREMNTEAFF	TGTGCTAGTGGTTTGGTAGTTCACAGGGAGATGAACACTGAAGCTTTCTTT
TRBV25-1	.	TRBJ2-7	once	CASSESIYRRGEDYEQYF	TGTGCCAGCAGTGAATCCATTTACAGACGGGGTGAAGACTACGAGCAGTACTTC
TRBV30	TRBD2	TRBJ2-7	.	CAWSARGGKYEQYF	TGTGCCTGGAGTGCGCGGGGGGGCAAATACGAGCAGTACTTC
TRBV14	TRBD2	TRBJ2-1	many	CASSLTSGGYNEQFF	TGTGCCAGCAGCCTGACTAGCGGGGGCTACAATGAGCAGTTCTTC
TRBV10-3	.	TRBJ1-2	few	CAISEGMTGGNGYGYTF	TGTGCCATCAGTGAAGGCATGACCGGGGGAAACGGCTATGGCTACACCTTC
TRBV29-1	.	TRBJ2-1	.	CSVVRGGAYNEQFF	TGCAGCGTTGTCAGGGGAGGGGCCTACAATGAGCAGTTCTTC
TRBV6-1	.	TRBJ1-2	.	CASSEAPGSVKGYTF	TGTGCCAGCAGTGAAGCGCCAGGGTCGGTGAAGGGCTACACCTTC
TRBV6-1	.	TRBJ2-2	.	CASSEARANTGELFF	TGTGCCAGCAGTGAAGCCCGGGCGAACACCGGGGAGCTGTTTTTT
TRBV11-3	TRBD2	TRBJ2-3	.	CASSLGGGVTDTQYF	TGTGCCAGCAGCTTAGGCGGGGGGGTCACAGATACGCAGTATTTT
TRBV7-9	.	TRBJ1-5	.	CASSLGRTEGPQHF	TGTGCCAGCAGTCTAGGGAGGACCGAGGGGCCCCAGCATTTT
TRBV19	TRBD1	TRBJ1-3	.	CASNRQGEGDTIYF	TGTGCCAGTAACCGCCAGGGGGAAGGGGACACCATATATTTT
TRBV11-3	TRBD2	TRBJ2-3	.	CASSLGVAGEKEDTQYF	TGTGCCAGCAGCTTAGGGGTAGCGGGGGAGAAGGAAGATACGCAGTATTTT
TRBV6-2/TRBV6-3	TRBD2	TRBJ2-2	.	CASSALVAGLTGELFF	TGTGCCAGCAGTGCACTGGTAGCGGGACTCACCGGGGAGCTGTTTTTT
TRBV9	.	TRBJ1-6	many	CASSPRQNSPLHF	TGTGCCAGCAGCCCTCGACAGAATTCACCCCTCCACTTT
TRBV19	TRBD1	TRBJ1-2	.	CASSIDLSGGFYGYTF	TGTGCCAGTAGTATAGATCTGTCAGGGGGCTTCTATGGCTACACCTTC
TRBV5-1	.	TRBJ2-1	.	CASSLERFEQFF	TGCGCCAGCAGCTTGGAGCGCTTTGAGCAGTTCTTC
TRBV5-5	.	TRBJ2-7	.	CASSLGQVSYEQYF	TGTGCCAGCAGCTTGGGACAGGTCTCCTACGAGCAGTACTTC
TRBV12-3/TRBV12-4	.	TRBJ2-1	.	CASRNFNEQFF	TGTGCCAGCAGGAACTTCAATGAGCAGTTCTTC
TRBV5-1	.	TRBJ2-7	.	CASSLSQGISYEQYF	TGCGCCAGCAGCCTAAGCCAGGGAATCTCCTACGAGCAGTACTTC
TRBV25-1	.	TRBJ1-1	once	CASKGGLTEAFF	TGTGCCAGCAAGGGGGGGCTGACTGAAGCTTTCTTT
TRBV11-2	TRBD1	TRBJ1-2	.	CASSSLQGAGGYTF	TGTGCCAGCAGCTCCCTACAGGGGGCGGGAGGCTACACCTTC
TRBV7-2	TRBD2	TRBJ2-5	.	CASSSTTSGGNRGTQYF	TGTGCCAGCAGCTCCACGACTAGCGGGGGAAACCGTGGGACCCAGTACTTC
TRBV19	TRBD1	TRBJ1-1	.	CASRQGGTEAFF	TGTGCCAGTAGGCAGGGGGGCACTGAAGCTTTCTTT